These T cell receptor beta chains were read from a single sample in a study of neurological immune-mediated disorders. One entry per CDR3 protein results from TCRdb running MiXCR on the 5' RACE reads. Among tens of thousands of distinct CDR3 sequences listed, under 25% were seen once. The specimen sequenced was CD4+ T cells from blood. These receptors were collected from a man between 45 and 60 years old with HTLV-1-associated myelopathy (HAM/TSP). Each CDR3 is given with its conserved first and last residue. D genes are given only for firm matches. Size is stated for part of the rows, as once, few or many counts, or as a class when the clone is expanded.

CDR3aa: CASSPYRDEQFF
CDR3nt: TGTGCCAGCAGTCCCTACAGGGATGAGCAGTTCTTC
d_gene: -
v_gene: TRBV12-3/TRBV12-4
abundance: few
j_gene: TRBJ2-1

CDR3aa: CASSLSPTAVDTQYF
CDR3nt: TGTGCCAGCAGCCTAAGCCCCACGGCCGTAGATACGCAGTATTTT
d_gene: -
v_gene: TRBV7-2
abundance: many
j_gene: TRBJ2-3

CDR3aa: CATSRDRASGMGEQYF
CDR3nt: TGTGCCACCAGCAGAGATCGGGCTAGCGGGATGGGGGAGCAGTACTTC
d_gene: TRBD2
v_gene: TRBV15
abundance: many
j_gene: TRBJ2-7

CDR3aa: CASRKGPGVDEKLFF
CDR3nt: TGCGCCAGCAGAAAGGGGCCTGGAGTGGATGAAAAACTGTTTTTT
d_gene: -
v_gene: TRBV5-1
abundance: medium-sized
j_gene: TRBJ1-4

CDR3aa: CASSQEGAGPTSTDTQYF
CDR3nt: TGTGCCAGCAGCCAAGAGGGCGCGGGGCCTACTAGCACAGATACGCAGTATTTT
d_gene: -
v_gene: TRBV4-2
abundance: few
j_gene: TRBJ2-3

CDR3aa: CASSYSSGRTEAFF
CDR3nt: TGTGCCAGCAGTTACTCCTCGGGCAGGACTGAAGCTTTCTTT
d_gene: -
v_gene: TRBV6-6
abundance: many
j_gene: TRBJ1-1

CDR3aa: CDSSFRDRALYGYTF
CDR3nt: TGTGACAGTAGCTTCCGGGACAGGGCCCTCTATGGCTACACCTTC
d_gene: TRBD1
v_gene: TRBV5-5
abundance: -
j_gene: TRBJ1-2

CDR3aa: CATSDWTGDTQYF
CDR3nt: TGTGCCACCAGTGACTGGACAGGGGATACGCAGTATTTT
d_gene: TRBD1
v_gene: TRBV24-1
abundance: -
j_gene: TRBJ2-3

CDR3aa: CASSLAVGHLQETQYF
CDR3nt: TGTGCCAGCAGCTTAGCGGTCGGACACCTCCAAGAGACCCAGTACTTC
d_gene: -
v_gene: TRBV7-2
abundance: many
j_gene: TRBJ2-5

CDR3aa: CSAYASNQPQHF
CDR3nt: TGCAGTGCTTATGCTAGCAATCAGCCCCAGCATTTT
d_gene: -
v_gene: TRBV20-1
abundance: many
j_gene: TRBJ1-5

CDR3aa: CASSPPTPPSGILNEQFF
CDR3nt: TGCGCCAGCAGCCCCCCAACCCCTCCTAGCGGGATATTGAATGAGCAGTTCTTC
d_gene: TRBD2
v_gene: TRBV5-1
abundance: many
j_gene: TRBJ2-1

CDR3aa: CASKQQGALDSPLHF
CDR3nt: TGCGCCAGCAAACAACAGGGCGCCCTTGATTCACCCCTCCACTTT
d_gene: -
v_gene: TRBV5-1
abundance: many
j_gene: TRBJ1-6

CDR3aa: CASSSGQGAYEQYF
CDR3nt: TGTGCCAGCAGCTCCGGACAGGGGGCTTACGAGCAGTACTTC
d_gene: TRBD1
v_gene: TRBV7-3
abundance: many
j_gene: TRBJ2-7

CDR3aa: CASSTSRGFEETQYF
CDR3nt: TGCGCCAGCAGCACCTCGAGGGGGTTTGAAGAGACCCAGTACTTC
d_gene: -
v_gene: TRBV5-1
abundance: many
j_gene: TRBJ2-5

CDR3aa: CASSEGMNTEAFF
CDR3nt: TGTGCCAGCTCTGAGGGAATGAACACTGAAGCTTTCTTT
d_gene: -
v_gene: TRBV18
abundance: many
j_gene: TRBJ1-1

CDR3aa: CSARDLAGGPQETQYF
CDR3nt: TGCAGTGCTAGAGACCTAGCGGGGGGGCCCCAAGAGACCCAGTACTTC
d_gene: TRBD2
v_gene: TRBV20-1
abundance: many
j_gene: TRBJ2-5

CDR3aa: CASSESRLAGPQYF
CDR3nt: TGCGCAAGCAGTGAGTCGCGACTAGCGGGCCCGCAGTATTTT
d_gene: TRBD2
v_gene: TRBV10-2
abundance: -
j_gene: TRBJ2-3

CDR3aa: CASSSTGEETQYF
CDR3nt: TGCGCCAGCAGCTCGACGGGAGAAGAGACCCAGTACTTC
d_gene: -
v_gene: TRBV5-1
abundance: many
j_gene: TRBJ2-5

CDR3aa: CASSPGISNYGYTF
CDR3nt: TGTGCCAGCAGCCCAGGGATCTCGAACTATGGCTACACCTTC
d_gene: -
v_gene: TRBV11-2
abundance: many
j_gene: TRBJ1-2

CDR3aa: CASSRGNTIYF
CDR3nt: TGTGCCAGCAGTCGGGGAAACACCATATATTTT
d_gene: -
v_gene: TRBV6-5
abundance: many
j_gene: TRBJ1-3

CDR3aa: CASSLPGRPYEQYF
CDR3nt: TGTGCCAGCAGTTTACCGGGCAGACCTTACGAGCAGTACTTC
d_gene: -
v_gene: TRBV12-3/TRBV12-4
abundance: many
j_gene: TRBJ2-7

CDR3aa: CASSFTSEGLFF
CDR3nt: TGTGCCAGCAGTTTTACAAGCGAGGGGCTGTTTTTT
d_gene: -
v_gene: TRBV12-3/TRBV12-4
abundance: many
j_gene: TRBJ2-2

CDR3aa: CASSATPQETQYF
CDR3nt: TGCGCCAGCAGCGCTACTCCTCAAGAGACCCAGTACTTC
d_gene: -
v_gene: TRBV5-1
abundance: -
j_gene: TRBJ2-5

CDR3aa: CASSLRVYTEAFF
CDR3nt: TGTGCCAGCAGCTTACGAGTCTACACTGAAGCTTTCTTT
d_gene: -
v_gene: TRBV7-2
abundance: -
j_gene: TRBJ1-1

CDR3aa: CASSYTGGGARAFF
CDR3nt: TGTGCCAGCAGTTACACAGGGGGCGGTGCAAGGGCTTTCTTT
d_gene: TRBD1
v_gene: TRBV6-6
abundance: -
j_gene: TRBJ1-1

CDR3aa: CSARDSRLGDQPQHF
CDR3nt: TGCAGTGCTAGAGATAGTAGGCTGGGGGATCAGCCCCAGCATTTT
d_gene: -
v_gene: TRBV20-1
abundance: many
j_gene: TRBJ1-5

CDR3aa: CASSLFGQPQHF
CDR3nt: TGTGCCAGCAGTTTATTCGGACAGCCCCAGCATTTT
d_gene: -
v_gene: TRBV12-3/TRBV12-4
abundance: many
j_gene: TRBJ1-5

CDR3aa: CSARDLTREQYF
CDR3nt: TGCAGTGCTAGGGACCTGACTCGGGAGCAGTACTTC
d_gene: -
v_gene: TRBV20-1
abundance: many
j_gene: TRBJ2-7

CDR3aa: CSARGGQDNYGYTF
CDR3nt: TGCAGTGCTAGAGGGGGACAGGATAACTATGGCTACACCTTC
d_gene: TRBD1
v_gene: TRBV20-1
abundance: -
j_gene: TRBJ1-2

CDR3aa: CASSLEGSTARNYGYTF
CDR3nt: TGTGCCAGCAGCTTAGAAGGATCAACAGCGCGTAACTATGGCTACACCTTC
d_gene: -
v_gene: TRBV7-2
abundance: many
j_gene: TRBJ1-2

CDR3aa: CATSDLLGEAFF
CDR3nt: TGTGCCACCAGTGATTTGTTGGGTGAAGCTTTCTTT
d_gene: -
v_gene: TRBV24-1
abundance: many
j_gene: TRBJ1-1

CDR3aa: CASSYRYSNQPQHF
CDR3nt: TGTGCCAGCAGTTACAGATATAGCAATCAGCCCCAGCATTTT
d_gene: -
v_gene: TRBV27
abundance: few
j_gene: TRBJ1-5

CDR3aa: CASSQVGRGAHNEQFF
CDR3nt: TGTGCCAGCAGCCAAGTCGGAAGGGGGGCCCACAATGAGCAGTTCTTC
d_gene: -
v_gene: TRBV3-1
abundance: -
j_gene: TRBJ2-1

CDR3aa: CASSRPQGGSSYEQYF
CDR3nt: TGTGCCAGCAGCAGACCCCAGGGGGGGAGCTCCTACGAGCAGTACTTC
d_gene: -
v_gene: TRBV5-6
abundance: many
j_gene: TRBJ2-7

CDR3aa: CASSPDSVNEKLFF
CDR3nt: TGTGCCAGCAGCCCCGACAGCGTGAATGAAAAACTGTTTTTT
d_gene: -
v_gene: TRBV7-9
abundance: -
j_gene: TRBJ1-4

CDR3aa: CSARIPSGAGELFF
CDR3nt: TGCAGTGCTAGAATTCCTTCAGGGGCCGGGGAGCTGTTTTTT
d_gene: -
v_gene: TRBV20-1
abundance: many
j_gene: TRBJ2-2

CDR3aa: CSAFRGANTGELFF
CDR3nt: TGCAGTGCTTTTAGAGGGGCGAACACCGGGGAGCTGTTTTTT
d_gene: -
v_gene: TRBV20-1
abundance: -
j_gene: TRBJ2-2

CDR3aa: CASSSTTGYYEQYF
CDR3nt: TGTGCCAGCAGTTCCACGACAGGGTACTACGAGCAGTACTTC
d_gene: TRBD1
v_gene: TRBV27
abundance: many
j_gene: TRBJ2-7

CDR3aa: CASSLSPRIRDRGWVGANVLTF
CDR3nt: TGTGCCAGCAGTTTATCCCCCCGTATCCGGGACAGGGGGTGGGTCGGGGCCAACGTCCTGACTTTC
d_gene: TRBD1
v_gene: TRBV27
abundance: many
j_gene: TRBJ2-6

CDR3aa: CSAREGSGNTGELFF
CDR3nt: TGCAGTGCTAGAGAGGGTAGCGGAAACACCGGGGAGCTGTTTTTT
d_gene: -
v_gene: TRBV20-1
abundance: many
j_gene: TRBJ2-2

CDR3aa: CASTKSTEAFF
CDR3nt: TGTGCCAGCACTAAGAGCACTGAAGCTTTCTTT
d_gene: -
v_gene: TRBV12-3/TRBV12-4
abundance: many
j_gene: TRBJ1-1

CDR3aa: CSARVGGDVYTEAFF
CDR3nt: TGCAGTGCTAGAGTGGGTGGGGATGTGTATACTGAAGCTTTCTTT
d_gene: -
v_gene: TRBV20-1
abundance: many
j_gene: TRBJ1-1

CDR3aa: CASSSPPLETQYF
CDR3nt: TGCGCCAGCAGCAGTCCTCCCCTAGAGACCCAGTACTTC
d_gene: -
v_gene: TRBV5-1
abundance: many
j_gene: TRBJ2-5

CDR3aa: CASSPIKGQYYEQYF
CDR3nt: TGTGCCAGCTCACCAATTAAGGGACAGTACTACGAGCAGTACTTC
d_gene: TRBD1
v_gene: TRBV18
abundance: many
j_gene: TRBJ2-7

CDR3aa: CASSSGAASGGAEQYF
CDR3nt: TGCGCCAGCAGCTCTGGGGCGGCTAGCGGGGGGGCGGAGCAGTACTTC
d_gene: TRBD2
v_gene: TRBV5-1
abundance: many
j_gene: TRBJ2-7

CDR3aa: CSAPRGNTGELFF
CDR3nt: TGCAGTGCTCCCAGGGGGAACACCGGGGAGCTGTTTTTT
d_gene: -
v_gene: TRBV20-1
abundance: many
j_gene: TRBJ2-2

CDR3aa: CASSRPGLAYNEQFF
CDR3nt: TGTGCCAGCAGCCGTCCGGGACTAGCCTACAATGAGCAGTTCTTC
d_gene: TRBD2
v_gene: TRBV7-9
abundance: few
j_gene: TRBJ2-1

CDR3aa: CSASSGLADRNTDTQYF
CDR3nt: TGCAGTGCTAGCTCGGGACTAGCGGATCGAAACACAGATACGCAGTATTTT
d_gene: TRBD2
v_gene: TRBV20-1
abundance: -
j_gene: TRBJ2-3

CDR3aa: CASSLDHAAYGYTF
CDR3nt: TGCGCCAGCAGCTTGGATCATGCGGCCTATGGCTACACCTTC
d_gene: -
v_gene: TRBV5-1
abundance: once
j_gene: TRBJ1-2

CDR3aa: CASSVWTVGNTIYF
CDR3nt: TGTGCCAGCAGCGTATGGACGGTAGGAAACACCATATATTTT
d_gene: -
v_gene: TRBV7-9
abundance: -
j_gene: TRBJ1-3

CDR3aa: CASSYAALDNEQFF
CDR3nt: TGTGCCAGCAGTTACGCCGCACTAGACAATGAGCAGTTCTTC
d_gene: -
v_gene: TRBV6-6
abundance: -
j_gene: TRBJ2-1

CDR3aa: CASSEGLLTEAFF
CDR3nt: TGCGCCAGCAGCGAGGGGTTACTCACTGAAGCTTTCTTT
d_gene: -
v_gene: TRBV5-1
abundance: many
j_gene: TRBJ1-1

CDR3aa: CASSQRDRGGYTF
CDR3nt: TGTGCCAGCAGCCAACGGGACAGGGGTGGCTACACCTTC
d_gene: TRBD1
v_gene: TRBV3-1
abundance: many
j_gene: TRBJ1-2

CDR3aa: CASRQGQQIGGYTF
CDR3nt: TGTGCCAGCAGGCAAGGGCAGCAAATCGGTGGCTACACCTTC
d_gene: -
v_gene: TRBV3-1
abundance: once
j_gene: TRBJ1-2